These 31 T cell receptor beta chains originate from one sample sequenced in a study of cytomegalovirus exposure and HLA in healthy donors. 13 Jbeta primers and 60 Vbeta primers were used for the PCR. Method: immunoSEQ multiplex PCR; TCRdb's copy keeps in-frame clones and lacks some. Here the sample spans about 250,000 clones, 80% being singletons. What was sequenced was PBMCs. These receptor sequences come from a girl between 2 and 10 years old in good health and CMV-seronegative.

The genes are TRBV7-7 and TRBJ1-3; D is unclear. CDR3 length: 13 residues. Looked up from germline, CDR1 is SSHAT and CDR2 is FNYEAQ (reference sequence). V lost 5 bases and J 0 bases, leaving 5 bases between the germline ends. The CDR3 is CASSPSSGNTIYF. For the CDR3, the DNA is TGTGCCAGCAGCCCATCCTCTGGAAACACCATATATTTT.

This sequence joins TRBV28 and TRBJ2-5, with 8 positions matching TRBD1. CDR3 size: 14 residues. Germline V gives CDR1 MDHEN, CDR2 SYDVKM. After removal of 2 bases from V and 4 bases from J, the junction contained 3 bases not matched to a gene. DNA for the CDR3: TGTGCCAGCAGTTTACTTGGACAGGGAGAGACCCAGTACTTC. Translating gives CASSLLGQGETQYF.

This chain uses TRBV18 with TRBJ2-7; D ambiguous. The length of the CDR3 is 11 residues. V was clipped by 2 bases and J by 5 bases, with 4 bases between them. Germline V gene data show CDR1 as KGHSH and CDR2 as LQKENI. The DNA for the CDR3 is TGTGCCAGCTCACCATCGGACGAGCAGTACTTC. It specifies CASSPSDEQYF. The full variable domain, completed using reference TRBV18 and TRBJ2-7, is NAGVMQNPRHLVRRRGQEARLRCSPMKGHSHVYWYRQLPEEGLKFMVYLQKENIIDESGMPKERFSAEFPKEGPSILRIQQVVRGDSAAYFCASSPSDEQYFGPGTRLTVT.

The V call is TRBV15, the J call TRBJ2-3; 7 bases are a match to TRBD2. V shed 4 bases, J shed 1 base, and the junction held 14 bases outside the gene matches. Germline V lookup: CDR1 LNHNV, CDR2 YYDKDF (reference sequence). There are 18 residues in the CDR3. CDR3 sequence reads: CATSIPLGQRDGTDTQYF. The DNA of the CDR3 is TGTGCCACCAGCATCCCTTTGGGGCAGCGGGACGGCACAGATACGCAGTATTTT.

The chain is built from TRBV13 and TRBJ1-3, with D possibly TRBD1 on 6 matching bases. In germline, CDR1 is PRHDT, CDR2 FYEKMQ (reference sequence). The CDR3 covers 16 residues. V lost 5 bases and J 0 bases, leaving 14 bases between the germline ends. The CDR3 spells CASSLRGAYSGNTIYF. Here the CDR3 DNA reads TGTGCCAGCAGCCTCAGGGGCGCCTACTCTGGAAACACCATATATTTT.

The V gene is TRBV28, the J gene TRBJ2-5; 7 nucleotides agree with TRBD1. The DNA matches TRBJ2-7 better at its end, which makes the J call doubtful. This CDR3 region has 16 residues. Germline V gene sequence: CDR1 MDHEN, CDR2 SYDVKM. CDR3 amino acids: CASSPLGQVGGYEQYF. CDR3 in DNA: TGTGCCAGCAGTCCACTAGGACAGGTTGGAGGCTACGAGCAGTACTTC.

The rearrangement joins TRBV2 to TRBJ1-5; 8 bases align to TRBD1. The ends lost 6 bases at V and 7 bases at J; junction bases unmatched: 5. Looked up from germline, CDR1 is SNHLY and CDR2 is FYNNEI. There are 13 residues in the CDR3. CDR3 loop: CASRQDREQPQHF. CDR3 DNA sequence: TGTGCCAGCAGACAGGACAGGGAACAGCCCCAGCATTTT.

The chain is built from TRBV12-1 and TRBJ2-1; the listed D gene, TRBD2, was not tested against the DNA. TRBV12-1 is an annotated pseudogene. This CDR3 is 19 amino acids long. CDR3 in amino acids: CASSFGTSGSGTSYNEQFF. The CDR3 DNA follows: TGTGCCAGCAGCTTTGGGACTAGCGGGAGTGGCACTTCCTACAATGAGCAGTTCTTC.

V usage is TRBV28 and J usage is TRBJ2-7; 7 bases fit TRBD1. V dropped 8 bases and J dropped 0; count of bases not matched to a gene: 7. The germline gives CDR1 MDHEN, CDR2 SYDVKM. The CDR3 spans 14 residues. The CDR3 reads CASRGQAYSYEQYF. CDR3 nucleotides: TGTGCCAGCCGAGGACAGGCGTACTCCTACGAGCAGTACTTC.

V gene TRBV7-6 combines with J gene TRBJ2-5; 12 bases agree with TRBD1. CDR3 size: 15 residues. Germline V gene data show CDR1 as SGHVS and CDR2 as FNYEAQ. After removal of 5 bases from V and 5 bases from J, the junction contained 6 bases not matched to a gene. CDR3 bases: TGTGCCAGCAGCCGGGGACAGGGGGCTACGGAGACCCAGTACTTC. Its protein product is CASSRGQGATETQYF.

The rearrangement links TRBV19 to TRBJ2-1, with TRBD2 matching 10 bases. The germline CDR1 and CDR2 sequences are LNHDA and SQIVND (reference sequence). The CDR3 length is 15 residues. After removal of 9 bases from V and 9 bases from J, the junction contained 14 bases not matched to a gene. CDR3 region: CASSTSGTTSSEQFF. CDR3 sequence (DNA): TGTGCCAGCTCCACTAGCGGGACCACCTCCAGTGAGCAGTTCTTC. Based on the CDR3 plus reference TRBV19 and TRBJ2-1, the full variable domain is DGGITQSPKYLFRKEGQNVTLSCEQNLNHDAMYWYRQDPGQGLRLIYYSQIVNDFQKGDIAEGYSVSREKKESFPLTVTSAQKNPTAFYLCASSTSGTTSSEQFFGPGTRLTVL.

The J gene is TRBJ2-7, the V gene TRBV5-4, with 8 bases fitting TRBD2. Losses at the gene ends were 4 bases for V and 0 bases for J; bases not matched to a gene: 6. Germline V gene data show CDR1 as SGHNT and CDR2 as YYREEE (reference sequence). The CDR3 runs 15 residues. As DNA, the CDR3 is TGTGCCAGCAGCCCTATGCGGGGGGCCTCCTACGAGCAGTACTTC. It translates to CASSPMRGASYEQYF.

The V gene is TRBV29-1, the J gene TRBJ2-7, with D possibly matching TRBD1 (5 bases). V was clipped by 0 bases and J by 2 bases, with 8 bases between them. The CDR3 has 13 amino acids. Germline V gives CDR1 SQVTM, CDR2 ANQGSEA. The CDR3: CSVEEGVTYEQYF. Written as DNA, the CDR3 is TGCAGCGTTGAAGAAGGGGTCACCTACGAGCAGTACTTC.

The CDR3 here is CASRGRTDTQYF. CDR3 in DNA: TGTGCCAGCAGGGGGCGCACAGATACGCAGTATTTT. The chain couples TRBV7-4 to TRBJ2-3, with D possibly being TRBD1 (5 bases). V shed 6 bases and J shed 1 base, with 5 bases lying between them. This CDR3 is 12 amino acids long. CDR1 is SGHVT and CDR2 is SQSDAQ in the germline V gene.

The rearrangement uses TRBV27 and TRBJ2-7; 9 bases are shared with TRBD2. Germline V gives CDR1 MNHEY, CDR2 SMNVEV (reference sequence). The CDR3 runs 16 residues. V lost 3 bases, J lost 0 bases, and 6 bases stayed unmatched. CDR3 protein: CASSFYSGSSSYEQYF. CDR3 sequence (DNA): TGTGCCAGCAGTTTCTATAGCGGGAGTAGCTCCTACGAGCAGTACTTC.

The chain joins TRBV19 to TRBJ1-2; 9 nucleotides agree with TRBD1. This CDR3 contains 16 residues. Germline CDR1 and CDR2: LNHDA and SQIVND (reference sequence). The J segment lost 4 bases and the V segment lost 4 bases, leaving 10 bases of the junction unmatched. The CDR3 region has the DNA TGTGCCAGTAGTAGGACACAGGGGGCATTGGGCTATGGCTACACCTTC. Translated, it gives CASSRTQGALGYGYTF.

The chain combines TRBV5-4 with TRBJ2-7; maybe TRBD1 (7 bases). The germline V gene has CDR1 SGHNT and CDR2 YYREEE (reference sequence). V was trimmed by 4 bases and J by 2 bases, leaving 16 bases between them. CDR3 length equals 15 residues. The CDR3 region is CASSLGGTVPYEQYF. CDR3 DNA sequence: TGTGCCAGCAGCCTTGGCGGGACAGTCCCCTACGAGCAGTACTTC.

About this clone: Sequence at one end of the junction differs from germline and may be a read error. The chain employs TRBV7-9 and TRBJ2-7; 7 bases fit TRBD1. CDR1 is SEHNR and CDR2 is FQNEAQ in the germline V gene (reference sequence). The CDR3 consists of 14 residues. Here the CDR3 reads CSSSSRDRSYEQYF. The CDR3 region has the DNA TGTTCCAGCAGCTCCCGGGACAGATCTTACGAGCAGTACTTC.

The chain carries TRBV28 and TRBJ1-5; D may be TRBD1 (6 bases). Trimming stripped 5 bases from V and 2 bases from J, with 19 bases between. The CDR3 is made up of 17 amino acids. The germline V gene has CDR1 MDHEN and CDR2 SYDVKM. The CDR3 DNA reads as TGTGCCAGCAGTCCCATATCACAGGGCGCGGGCAATCAGCCCCAGCATTTT. Protein: CASSPISQGAGNQPQHF.

This clone has only one observation. The CDR3 spells CSVIRGNQRPYEQYF. CDR3 DNA sequence: TGCAGCGTAATACGGGGAAACCAAAGACCCTACGAGCAGTACTTC. The J gene is TRBJ2-7, the V gene TRBV29-1, with D perhaps TRBD2 (5 bases). This CDR3 is 15 amino acids long. V lost 6 bases, J lost 2 bases, and 20 bases lay in between. Germline assignment: CDR1 SQVTM and CDR2 ANQGSEA.

This clone was found once. This chain joins TRBV5-4 and TRBJ1-2; the match to TRBD1 covers 7 bases. V gave up 0 bases and J gave up 1 base; unmatched junction bases: 6. The CDR3 consists of 16 residues. Germline V gene data show CDR1 as SGHNT and CDR2 as YYREEE (reference sequence). The CDR3 protein is CASSLEGAWVNYGYTF. CDR3 DNA: TGTGCCAGCAGCTTGGAGGGGGCCTGGGTTAACTATGGCTACACCTTC.

This clone was counted once. The chain couples TRBV27 to TRBJ2-5, with D maybe TRBD2 (6 bases). The J call may be wrong; the DNA end is better matched by TRBJ2-7. The CDR3 covers 15 residues. Germline V gene sequence: CDR1 MNHEY, CDR2 SMNVEV (reference sequence). Here the CDR3 DNA reads TGTGCCAGCAGTTCCCCGCGGGCGGGGTCCTACGAGCAGTACTTC. Encoded protein: CASSSPRAGSYEQYF.

The chain recombines TRBV2 with TRBJ1-5; 9 bases match TRBD1. The CDR3 has 15 amino acids. V trimming: 5 bases; J trimming: 7 bases; junction bases outside the gene matches: 9. In germline, CDR1 is SNHLY, CDR2 FYNNEI. In nucleotides, the CDR3 is TGTGCCAGCAGTCCGGGACAGGGTAGGAGACAGCCCCAGCATTTT. Amino acids: CASSPGQGRRQPQHF. The variable domain in full, with the rest retrieved from reference TRBV2 and TRBJ1-5, is EPEVTQTPSHQVTQMGQEVILRCVPISNHLYFYWYRQILGQKVEFLVSFYNNEISEKSEIFDDQFSVERPDGSNFTLKIRSTKLEDSAMYFCASSPGQGRRQPQHFGDGTRLSIL.

Notes on this clone: Sequence at one end of the junction differs from germline and may be a read error. This chain connects TRBV7-9 to TRBJ1-2, with D perhaps matching TRBD1 (6 bases). The CDR3 loop spans 17 amino acids. Per the germline V gene, CDR1 is SEHNR and CDR2 is FQNEAQ (reference sequence). CDR3 in DNA: TGTTCCAGCAGTTCTCTTAGGACAGCTCTTTTAAACTATGGCTACACCTTC. This translates into CSSSSLRTALLNYGYTF.

The V call is TRBV30, the J call TRBJ2-7, with 11 bases that match TRBD2. The germline CDR1 and CDR2 sequences are GTSNPN and SVGIG (reference sequence). V dropped 2 bases and J dropped 2; count of bases not matched to a gene: 2. This CDR3 contains 14 residues. This CDR3 reads CAWSPGLAAYEQYF. CDR3 coding DNA: TGTGCCTGGAGTCCGGGACTAGCGGCCTACGAGCAGTACTTC.

This clone was observed a few times. A junction end diverges from the germline sequence, so it may reflect a read error. The rearrangement uses TRBV10-3 and TRBJ1-1; 8 nucleotides match TRBD1. CDR3 length: 9 residues. Germline CDR1 ENHRY, CDR2 SYGVKD. The DNA for the CDR3 is TGTGCCACCTCAGGGGGCGGCTACTTT. Translated, it gives CATSGGGYF.

The J gene is TRBJ1-2, the V gene TRBV18, with a weak D call TRBD1 (5 bases). CDR1 KGHSH and CDR2 LQKENI come from the germline V gene. This CDR3 has 15 residues. V lost 0 bases and J lost 5, with 13 bases in between. CDR3 nucleotide sequence: TGTGCCAGCTCACCACCCGCAGGGAAAGGGTATGGCTACACCTTC. Its protein product is CASSPPAGKGYGYTF. Using reference TRBV18 and TRBJ1-2 for the parts outside the CDR3, the full variable domain is NAGVMQNPRHLVRRRGQEARLRCSPMKGHSHVYWYRQLPEEGLKFMVYLQKENIIDESGMPKERFSAEFPKEGPSILRIQQVVRGDSAAYFCASSPPAGKGYGYTFGSGTRLTVV.

The V and J genes are TRBV10-1 and TRBJ1-2; D may be TRBD1 (5 bases). V was cut by 0 bases and J by 3 bases, with 14 bases left in between. The V gene's germline CDR1 is WNHNN and CDR2 SYGVQD (reference sequence). CDR3 length: 16 amino acids. In DNA form, the CDR3 reads TGCGCCAGCAGTGAGTCCTCCAGGGTCCATTACTATGGCTACACCTTC. Encoded protein: CASSESSRVHYYGYTF.

This clone was seen a few times. The chain joins TRBV28 to TRBJ1-6; D call uncertain. The CDR3 runs to 12 residues. CDR1 and CDR2 (germline): MDHEN, SYDVKM. Deletions cut 2 bases from V and 18 bases from J, with 14 bases between. The CDR3 DNA reads TGTGCCAGCAGTTTAGCAAGAGGCCTTTACCACTTT. As protein: CASSLARGLYHF.

The chain links TRBV5-4 to TRBJ2-7; D remains ambiguous. V lost 0 bases to trimming and J lost 0 bases, with 4 bases between them. Per the germline V gene, CDR1 is SGHNT and CDR2 is YYREEE (reference sequence). The CDR3 extends over 13 amino acids. The CDR3 DNA reads TGTGCCAGCAGCTTGGACTACTCCTACGAGCAGTACTTC. Its translation is CASSLDYSYEQYF.

The V and J genes are TRBV28 and TRBJ2-2, with 11 bases matching TRBD2. Per germline, CDR1 MDHEN and CDR2 SYDVKM. V was clipped by 7 bases and J by 7 bases; unmatched bases: 14. The CDR3 is made up of 17 amino acids. DNA of the CDR3: TGTGCCAGCAATGGGCTAGCGGGAGGACCCGGGAACGGGGAGCTGTTTTTT. Translation: CASNGLAGGPGNGELFF.